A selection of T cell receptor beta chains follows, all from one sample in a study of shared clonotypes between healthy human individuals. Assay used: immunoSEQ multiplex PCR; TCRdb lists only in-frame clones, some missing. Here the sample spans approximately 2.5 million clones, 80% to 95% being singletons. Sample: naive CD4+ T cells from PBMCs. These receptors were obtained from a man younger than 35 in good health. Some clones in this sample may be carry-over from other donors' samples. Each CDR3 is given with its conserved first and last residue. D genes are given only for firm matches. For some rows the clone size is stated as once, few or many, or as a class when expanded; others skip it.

TGTGCCACCAGCAGAGTCCACGACTCCTACGAGCAGTACTTC	CATSRVHDSYEQYF	NA	TRBJ2-7	NA	14	TRBV15
TGTGCCAGCAGTTTAGTCCGGGTGATGAACGAGCAGTACTTC	CASSLVRVMNEQYF	NA	TRBJ2-7	NA	14	TRBV28
TGTGCCACCAGCCCGACAGACTCCTACGAGCAGTACTTC	CATSPTDSYEQYF	NA	TRBJ2-7	NA	13	TRBV15
TGTGCCAGCTCCGGGACCTCCTACGAGCAGTACTTC	CASSGTSYEQYF	NA	TRBJ2-7	NA	12	TRBV6-1
TGTGCCAGCAGAAAGACAGGGGGGCCCGGGGAGCTGTTTTTT	CASRKTGGPGELFF	once	TRBJ2-2	TRBD1	14	TRBV11-2
TGTGCCAGCAGTTCCAGCGGGAGCGCAGATACGCAGTATTTT	CASSSSGSADTQYF	NA	TRBJ2-3	TRBD2	14	TRBV28
TGTGCCAGCAGTGAAACCAGACTAGCGGGAGACTACGAGCAGTACTTC	CASSETRLAGDYEQYF	NA	TRBJ2-7	TRBD2	16	TRBV2
TGTGCCAGCAGTTTAGGTCAGGCAAGCTCCTACGAGCAGTACTTC	CASSLGQASSYEQYF	NA	TRBJ2-7	NA	15	TRBV28
TGCGCCAGCAGTGATTCCCCAGGAACGAACGAGCAGTACTTC	CASSDSPGTNEQYF	NA	TRBJ2-7	NA	14	TRBV10-1
TGTGCCAGCAGTTATCCGACCGGGAGGACTGTGAACACTGAAGCTTTCTTT	CASSYPTGRTVNTEAFF	NA	TRBJ1-1	NA	17	TRBV27
TGTGCCAGCCGCGGGACTGCATGGCAGGAGACCCAGTACTTC	CASRGTAWQETQYF	NA	TRBJ2-5	NA	14	TRBV25-1
TGTGCCAGCGCGGACAGTTCTAACTATGGCTACACCTTC	CASADSSNYGYTF	few	TRBJ1-2	NA	13	TRBV2
TGTGCCATCAGGGAGGGGATGAACACTGAAGCTTTCTTT	CAIREGMNTEAFF	NA	TRBJ1-1	NA	13	TRBV10-3
TGCGCCAGTCGGGACTATACTTCTTCGGATGAGCAGTTCTTC	CASRDYTSSDEQFF	NA	TRBJ2-1	TRBD2	14	TRBV4-3